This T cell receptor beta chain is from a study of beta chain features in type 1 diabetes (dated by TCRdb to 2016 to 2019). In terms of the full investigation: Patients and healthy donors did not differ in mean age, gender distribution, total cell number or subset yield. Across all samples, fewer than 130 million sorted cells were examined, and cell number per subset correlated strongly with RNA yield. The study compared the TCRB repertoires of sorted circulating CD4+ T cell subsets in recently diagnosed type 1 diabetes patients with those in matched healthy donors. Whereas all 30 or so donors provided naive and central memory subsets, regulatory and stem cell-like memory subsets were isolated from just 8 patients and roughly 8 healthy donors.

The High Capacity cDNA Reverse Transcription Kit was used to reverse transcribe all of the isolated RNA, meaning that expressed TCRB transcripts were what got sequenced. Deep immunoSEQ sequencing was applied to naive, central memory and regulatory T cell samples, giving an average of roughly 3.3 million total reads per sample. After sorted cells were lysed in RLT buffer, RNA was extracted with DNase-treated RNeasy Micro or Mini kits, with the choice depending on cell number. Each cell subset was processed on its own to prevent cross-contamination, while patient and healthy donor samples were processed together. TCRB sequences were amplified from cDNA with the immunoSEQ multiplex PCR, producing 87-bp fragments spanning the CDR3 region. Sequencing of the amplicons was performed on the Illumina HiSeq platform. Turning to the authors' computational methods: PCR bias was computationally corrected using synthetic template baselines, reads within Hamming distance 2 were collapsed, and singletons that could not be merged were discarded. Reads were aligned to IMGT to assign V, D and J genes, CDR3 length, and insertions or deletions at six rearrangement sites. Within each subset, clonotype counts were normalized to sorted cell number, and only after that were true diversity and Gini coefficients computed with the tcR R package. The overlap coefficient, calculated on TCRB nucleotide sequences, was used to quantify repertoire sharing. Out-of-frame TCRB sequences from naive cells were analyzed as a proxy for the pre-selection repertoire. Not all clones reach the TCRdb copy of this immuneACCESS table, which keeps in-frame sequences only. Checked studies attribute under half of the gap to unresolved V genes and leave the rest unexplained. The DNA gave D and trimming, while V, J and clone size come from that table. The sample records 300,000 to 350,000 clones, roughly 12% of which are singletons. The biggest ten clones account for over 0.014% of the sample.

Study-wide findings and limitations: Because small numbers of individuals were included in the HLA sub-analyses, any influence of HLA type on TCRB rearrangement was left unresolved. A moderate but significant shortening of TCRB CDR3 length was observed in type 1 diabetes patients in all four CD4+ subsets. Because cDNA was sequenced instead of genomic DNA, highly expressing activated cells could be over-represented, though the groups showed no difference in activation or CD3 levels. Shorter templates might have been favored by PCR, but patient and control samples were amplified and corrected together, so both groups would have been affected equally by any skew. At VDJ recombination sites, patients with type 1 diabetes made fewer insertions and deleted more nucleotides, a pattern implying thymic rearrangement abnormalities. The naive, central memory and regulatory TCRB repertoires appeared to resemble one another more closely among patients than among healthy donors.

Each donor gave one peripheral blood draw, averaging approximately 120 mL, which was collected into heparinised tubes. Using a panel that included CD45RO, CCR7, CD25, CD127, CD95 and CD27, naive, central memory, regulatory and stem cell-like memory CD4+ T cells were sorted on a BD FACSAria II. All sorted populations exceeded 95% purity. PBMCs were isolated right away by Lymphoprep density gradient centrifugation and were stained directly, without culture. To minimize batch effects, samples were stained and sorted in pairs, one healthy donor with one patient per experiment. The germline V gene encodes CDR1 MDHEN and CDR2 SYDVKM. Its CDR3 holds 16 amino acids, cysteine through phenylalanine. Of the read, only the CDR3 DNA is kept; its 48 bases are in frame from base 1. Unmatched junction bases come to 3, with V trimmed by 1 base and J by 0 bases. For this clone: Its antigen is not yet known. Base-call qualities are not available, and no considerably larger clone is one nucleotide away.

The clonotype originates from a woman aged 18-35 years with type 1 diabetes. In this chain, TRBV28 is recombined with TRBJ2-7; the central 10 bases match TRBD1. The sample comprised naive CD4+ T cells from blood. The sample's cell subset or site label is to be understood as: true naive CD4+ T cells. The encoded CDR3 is CASSLSGTGASYEQYF. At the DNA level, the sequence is TGTGCCAGCAGTTTATCGGGGACAGGGGCCTCCTACGAGCAGTACTTC. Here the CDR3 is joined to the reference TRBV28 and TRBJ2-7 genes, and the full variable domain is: DVKVTQSSRYLVKRTGEKVFLECVQDMDHENMFWYRQDPGLGLRLIYFSYDVKMKEKGDIPEGYSVSREKKERFSLILESASTNQTSMYLCASSLSGTGASYEQYFGPGTRLTVT.